The 20 T cell receptor beta chains below were found in one sample sequenced in a study of shared clonotypes between healthy human individuals. Repertoires were generated with immunoSEQ multiplex PCR, while TCRdb's copy carries only in-frame clones and drops some. The sample includes around 2,000,000 clones, approximately 94% of them seen just once. In the naive CD8 group, cells lacked CD45RO and were positively selected for CCR7, so terminally differentiated effector memory CD45RA+ cells were left out. Sequenced: naive CD8+ T cells from PBMCs. These receptors were obtained from a young man in good health. Some clones in this sample may be carry-over from other donors' samples.

About this clone: Other DNA sequences in the sample encode the same CDR3. The V gene is TRBV27, the J gene TRBJ2-7; 7 positions agree with TRBD2. CDR3 length: 13 amino acids. CDR1 is MNHEY and CDR2 is SMNVEV in the germline V gene (reference sequence). The ends lost 5 bases at V and 2 bases at J; junction bases unmatched: 3. CDR3 coding DNA: TGTGCCAGCAGTCCTGGACTAGCCTACGAGCAGTACTTC. This codes for CASSPGLAYEQYF.

The chain joins TRBV29-1 to TRBJ2-7; weak D call: TRBD1 (5 bases). Germline V gene data show CDR1 as SQVTM and CDR2 as ANQGSEA. The germline V and J ends were trimmed by 8 bases and 0 bases, with 14 bases remaining between them. The CDR3 is made up of 13 amino acids. The CDR3 region has the DNA TGCAGCACTCAGACAGACCTCTCCTACGAGCAGTACTTC. Protein: CSTQTDLSYEQYF.

This clone was picked up one time. One end of the junction does not line up with germline, which may come from a read error. As DNA, the CDR3 is TGTGCCAGCAGCGTAGCCGGGAGCTCCAACAATGAGCAGTTCTTC. Protein sequence: CASSVAGSSNNEQFF. The gene calls are TRBV9 and TRBJ2-1, with D possibly being TRBD2 (6 bases). The CDR3 totals 15 residues. From germline, CDR1 is SGDLS and CDR2 YYNGEE.

The chain couples TRBV5-1 to TRBJ2-1; no reliable D call. V was trimmed by 0 bases and J by 3 bases, leaving 13 bases between them. The CDR3 consists of 16 residues. Germline CDR1 SGHRS, CDR2 YFSETQ. The CDR3 region has the DNA TGCGCCAGCAGCTTGGAAGGGAACCAATACTACAATGAGCAGTTCTTC. Its protein is CASSLEGNQYYNEQFF.

The rearrangement links TRBV4-2 to TRBJ2-1, with a possible D match to TRBD1 (5 bases). In germline, CDR1 is LGHNA, CDR2 YNFKEQ. Trimming removed 0 bases at V and 5 bases at J, with 14 bases between. There are 16 residues in the CDR3. As DNA, the CDR3 is TGTGCCAGCAGCCAAGATGTAGGGGCAGAGGACAATGAGCAGTTCTTC. This gives the protein CASSQDVGAEDNEQFF.

The CDR3 region has the DNA TGTGCCAGTAGTATGCGCACCGACTACGAGCAGTACTTC. Residues: CASSMRTDYEQYF. J is TRBJ2-7 and V is TRBV19; D ambiguous. The CDR3 consists of 13 residues. V lost 3 bases and J lost 3, with 9 bases in between. Germline CDR1 is LNHDA and CDR2 is SQIVND (reference sequence). Full variable domain (remainder filled in from reference TRBV19 and TRBJ2-7): DGGITQSPKYLFRKEGQNVTLSCEQNLNHDAMYWYRQDPGQGLRLIYYSQIVNDFQKGDIAEGYSVSREKKESFPLTVTSAQKNPTAFYLCASSMRTDYEQYFGPGTRLTVT.

This sequence joins TRBV7-9 and TRBJ2-7; D not resolved. CDR3 size: 15 residues. Trimming pared 7 bases from V and 2 bases from J, leaving 18 bases between. Germline V CDR1 and CDR2: SEHNR, FQNEAQ (reference sequence). The CDR3 sequence is CASTKTPYSTYEQYF. CDR3 bases: TGTGCCAGCACCAAAACCCCGTACAGCACCTACGAGCAGTACTTC.

The chain joins TRBV29-1 to TRBJ2-1; TRBD1 or TRBD2 may be the D gene (5 bases each). Germline-derived CDR1 and CDR2 are SQVTM and ANQGSEA. The germline V and J ends were trimmed by 5 bases and 5 bases, with 16 bases remaining between them. This CDR3 is 14 amino acids long. The CDR3 spells CSVKTGTRHNEQFF. Written as DNA, the CDR3 is TGCAGCGTTAAAACCGGGACCCGCCACAATGAGCAGTTCTTC.

Regarding this clone: Different DNA sequences within this sample yield the same CDR3. The chain joins TRBV14 to TRBJ2-7; D is unresolved. The CDR3 is made up of 11 amino acids. Trimming shortened V by 3 bases and J by 3 bases, and 3 bases separated the two germline ends. Germline CDR1 and CDR2: SGHDN and FVKESK. The CDR3 DNA is TGTGCCAGCAGCCAGGGCTACGAGCAGTACTTC. This encodes CASSQGYEQYF. Looking up the rest from reference TRBV14 and TRBJ2-7 gives the full variable domain: EAGVTQFPSHSVIEKGQTVTLRCDPISGHDNLYWYRRVMGKEIKFLLHFVKESKQDESGMPNNRFLAERTGGTYSTLKVQPAELEDSGVYFCASSQGYEQYFGPGTRLTVT.

This chain connects TRBV11-2 to TRBJ1-1, with 11 bases matching TRBD1. With 5 bases clipped from V and 3 bases from J, the junction kept 11 bases outside the gene matches. This CDR3 contains 17 residues. CDR1 is SGHAT, CDR2 FQNNGV, per germline. The CDR3 protein is CASSRGQGGAEDTEAFF. CDR3 sequence (DNA): TGTGCCAGCAGCCGGGGACAGGGGGGCGCGGAGGACACTGAAGCTTTCTTT.

The chain employs TRBV9 and TRBJ2-1; no firm D call. The CDR3 has 16 residues. V was clipped by 1 base and J by 3 bases, with 14 bases between them. Per the germline V gene, CDR1 is SGDLS and CDR2 is YYNGEE. Written as DNA, the CDR3 is TGTGCCAGCAGCGTAAATGGCGGAGAGAGCTACAATGAGCAGTTCTTC. Its translation is CASSVNGGESYNEQFF.

A note on this clone: Different DNA sequences within this sample yield the same CDR3. This chain uses TRBV19 with TRBJ1-1, with 8 bases identical to TRBD1. CDR3 size: 15 residues. J gave up 0 bases and V 5 bases, and 5 bases lay outside the gene matches. CDR1 LNHDA and CDR2 SQIVND come from the germline V gene (reference sequence). CDR3 DNA sequence: TGTGCCAGTAGTGCCAGACAGGGGATGAACACTGAAGCTTTCTTT. Translation: CASSARQGMNTEAFF.

The V call is TRBV11-2, the J call TRBJ1-1; 7 nucleotides line up with TRBD1. Germline lookup yields CDR1 SGHAT and CDR2 FQNNGV. This CDR3 contains 13 residues. After removal of 7 bases from V and 5 bases from J, the junction contained 7 bases not matched to a gene. The CDR3 nucleotides are TGTGCCAGCATCAACAGGGGAGATACTGAAGCTTTCTTT. Translated, it gives CASINRGDTEAFF.

This chain uses TRBV29-1 with TRBJ1-2; D gene ambiguous. V was pared by 8 bases and J by 7 bases, with 11 bases between. Germline lookup yields CDR1 SQVTM and CDR2 ANQGSEA. The CDR3 totals 10 residues. The CDR3 nucleotides are TGCAGCTACTACAGTGGTGGCTACACCTTC. Translated: CSYYSGGYTF.

The chain joins TRBV25-1 to TRBJ1-1; the D gene is possibly TRBD1 (6 bases). Trimming stripped 4 bases from V and 2 bases from J, with 23 bases between. CDR1 MGHDK and CDR2 SYGVNS come from the germline V gene. The CDR3 consists of 18 residues. In DNA form, the CDR3 reads TGTGCCAGCAGTGGCTCCATAGTACAGGGCCGGTACAACACTGAAGCTTTCTTT. Encoded protein: CASSGSIVQGRYNTEAFF.

The genes are TRBV28 and TRBJ2-2; the D gene could be TRBD1 or TRBD2 (5 bases each). Trimming stripped 4 bases from V and 8 bases from J, with 20 bases between. Germline V gene sequence: CDR1 MDHEN, CDR2 SYDVKM. The CDR3 is 16 amino acids. The chain's CDR3 is CASSSLEGWFAGELFF. In nucleotides, the CDR3 is TGTGCCAGCAGTTCCCTAGAGGGGTGGTTTGCGGGGGAGCTGTTTTTT.

This clone came up a few times. This chain links TRBV7-9 with TRBJ1-4; unclear D gene. The ends were cut back, 4 bases at V and 5 bases at J, with 8 bases in the middle. The germline V gene encodes CDR1 SEHNR and CDR2 FQNEAQ (reference sequence). CDR3 size: 13 residues. DNA of the CDR3: TGTGCCAGCAGCTCTCACAGAAATGAAAAACTGTTTTTT. This sequence encodes CASSSHRNEKLFF.

CDR3 residues: CASSQDRGGPYNEQFF. In nucleotides, the CDR3 is TGCGCCAGCAGCCAAGATCGAGGAGGCCCCTACAATGAGCAGTTCTTC. V is TRBV4-3 and J is TRBJ2-1; maybe TRBD2 (5 bases). Trimming left V 0 bases short and J 2 bases short, with 11 bases between. Per germline, CDR1 LGHNA and CDR2 YSLEER. The CDR3 runs 16 residues.

Points on this clone: The same CDR3 can be traced to other DNA sequences in this sample. This chain connects TRBV19 to TRBJ2-1, with 7 bases that match TRBD2. There are 14 residues in the CDR3. Germline CDR1 is LNHDA and CDR2 is SQIVND (reference sequence). The trim removed 4 bases at V and 0 bases at J, leaving 0 bases unmatched. This CDR3 reads CASSSGGSYNEQFF. The CDR3, as DNA: TGTGCCAGTAGTAGCGGGGGCTCCTACAATGAGCAGTTCTTC. The whole variable domain, remainder taken from reference TRBV19 and TRBJ2-1, is DGGITQSPKYLFRKEGQNVTLSCEQNLNHDAMYWYRQDPGQGLRLIYYSQIVNDFQKGDIAEGYSVSREKKESFPLTVTSAQKNPTAFYLCASSSGGSYNEQFFGPGTRLTVL.

A single count supports this clone. The rearrangement joins TRBV14 to TRBJ2-7; tentatively, D is TRBD1 or TRBD2 (5 bases each). CDR1 is SGHDN, CDR2 FVKESK, per germline. V was trimmed by 0 bases and J by 3 bases, leaving 12 bases between them. The CDR3 spans 15 residues. The CDR3 DNA reads as TGTGCCAGCAGCCAAGACAAGGGACGGCACTACGAGCAGTACTTC. Its protein product is CASSQDKGRHYEQYF.